The TCR beta chain described here comes from a study of shared clonotypes between healthy human individuals. Naivety among CD8 cells was defined by CD45RO negativity and positive CCR7 selection, thereby excluding terminally differentiated effector memory CD45RA+ cells. Healthy and HIV-negative, the adult donors had no recent acute infections or vaccinations. Sequencing used immunoSEQ multiplex PCR; TCRdb keeps in-frame clones, though not all of them. The data show approximately 1.9 million clones, approximately 92% seen once. Study results and caveats: Exclusively blood specimens were collected; tissue repertoires likely differ. As a rule, naive subsets had a larger estimated richness than memory subsets. Non-shared clonotypes had lower generation probabilities than clonotypes shared by all four sorted-subset donors.

Trimming left V 1 base short and J 3 bases short, with 9 bases between. The CDR3 extends over 14 amino acids. Germline V gives CDR1 MGHRA, CDR2 YSYEKL. Remarks on this clone: Its specificity is not known.

The receptor comes from a man between 18 and 29 years old in good health. Some clones in this sample may be carry-over from other donors' samples. This chain links TRBV4-1 with TRBJ1-2, with no clear D. Sequencing was carried out using naive CD8+ T cells from PBMCs. The CDR3 here is CASSQGDTYYGYTF. For the CDR3, the DNA is TGCGCCAGCAGCCAAGGAGACACCTACTATGGCTACACCTTC.